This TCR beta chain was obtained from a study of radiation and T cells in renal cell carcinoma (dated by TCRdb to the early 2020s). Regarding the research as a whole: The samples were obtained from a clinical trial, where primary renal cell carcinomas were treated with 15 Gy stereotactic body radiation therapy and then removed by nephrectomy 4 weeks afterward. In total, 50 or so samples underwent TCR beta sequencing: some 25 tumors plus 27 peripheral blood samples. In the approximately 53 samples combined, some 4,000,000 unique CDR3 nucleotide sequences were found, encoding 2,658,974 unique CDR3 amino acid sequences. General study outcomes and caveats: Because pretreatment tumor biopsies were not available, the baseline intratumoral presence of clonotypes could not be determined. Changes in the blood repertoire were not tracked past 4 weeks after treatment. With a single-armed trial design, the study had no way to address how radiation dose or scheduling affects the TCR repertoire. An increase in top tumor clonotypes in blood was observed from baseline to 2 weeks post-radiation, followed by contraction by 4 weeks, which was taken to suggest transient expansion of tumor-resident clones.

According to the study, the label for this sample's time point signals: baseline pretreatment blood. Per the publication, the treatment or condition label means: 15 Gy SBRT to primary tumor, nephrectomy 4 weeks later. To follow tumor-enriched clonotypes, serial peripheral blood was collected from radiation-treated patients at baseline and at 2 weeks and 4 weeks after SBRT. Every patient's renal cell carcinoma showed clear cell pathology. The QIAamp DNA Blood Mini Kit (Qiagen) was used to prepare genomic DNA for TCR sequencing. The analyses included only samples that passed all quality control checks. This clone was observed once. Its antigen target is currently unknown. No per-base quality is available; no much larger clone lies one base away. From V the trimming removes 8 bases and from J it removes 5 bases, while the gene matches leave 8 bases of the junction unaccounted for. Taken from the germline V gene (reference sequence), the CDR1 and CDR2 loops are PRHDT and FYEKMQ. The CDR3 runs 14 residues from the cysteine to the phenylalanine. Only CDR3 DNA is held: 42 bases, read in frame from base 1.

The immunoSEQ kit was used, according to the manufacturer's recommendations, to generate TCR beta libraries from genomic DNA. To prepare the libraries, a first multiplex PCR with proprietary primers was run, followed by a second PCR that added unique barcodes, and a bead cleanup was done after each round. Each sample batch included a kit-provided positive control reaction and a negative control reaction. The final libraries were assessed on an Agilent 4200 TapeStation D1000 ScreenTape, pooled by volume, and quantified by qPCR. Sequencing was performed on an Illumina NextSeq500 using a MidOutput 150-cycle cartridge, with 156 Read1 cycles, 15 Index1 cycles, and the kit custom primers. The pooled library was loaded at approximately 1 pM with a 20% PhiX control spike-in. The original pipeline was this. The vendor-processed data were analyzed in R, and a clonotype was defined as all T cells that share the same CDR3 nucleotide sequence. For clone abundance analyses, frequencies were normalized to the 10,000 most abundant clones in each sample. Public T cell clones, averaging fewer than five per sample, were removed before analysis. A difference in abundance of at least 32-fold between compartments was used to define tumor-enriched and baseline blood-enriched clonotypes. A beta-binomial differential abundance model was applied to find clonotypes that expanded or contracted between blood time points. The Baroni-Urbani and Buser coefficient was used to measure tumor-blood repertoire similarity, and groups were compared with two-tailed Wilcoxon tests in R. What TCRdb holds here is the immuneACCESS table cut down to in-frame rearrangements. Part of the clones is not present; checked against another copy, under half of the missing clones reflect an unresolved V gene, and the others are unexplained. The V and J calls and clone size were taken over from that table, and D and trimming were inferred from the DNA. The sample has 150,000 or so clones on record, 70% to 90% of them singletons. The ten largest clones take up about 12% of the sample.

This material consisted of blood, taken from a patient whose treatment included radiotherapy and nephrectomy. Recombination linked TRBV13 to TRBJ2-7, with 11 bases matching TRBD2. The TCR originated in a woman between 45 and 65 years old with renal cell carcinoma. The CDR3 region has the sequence CASSSSGGPDEQYF. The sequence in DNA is TGTGCCAGCTCATCTAGCGGGGGGCCGGACGAGCAGTACTTC. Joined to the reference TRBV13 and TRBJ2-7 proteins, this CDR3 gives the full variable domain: AAGVIQSPRHLIKEKRETATLKCYPIPRHDTVYWYQQGPGQDPQFLISFYEKMQSDKGSIPDRFSAQQFSDYHSELNMSSLELGDSALYFCASSSSGGPDEQYFGPGTRLTVT.